A single sample gave rise to the 15 T cell receptor beta chains below, sequenced in a study of T cells after yellow fever vaccination. TCRdb reprocessed the 5' RACE reads with MiXCR, giving one entry per CDR3 protein. The table shows 20,000 to 25,000 distinct CDR3 sequences, with 4% to 6% occurring only once. Sample: PBMCs, either bulk or a sorted T-cell subset (CD4+, CD8+, memory, or dextramer-sorted; not recorded which), taken roughly 47 days after the first yellow fever vaccination. These receptors all stem from a man between 18 and 29 years old who received the YFV17D yellow fever vaccine.

In this sample, this clonotype turned up many times. This chain joins TRBV12-3 or TRBV12-4 and TRBJ1-1; D possibly corresponds to TRBD1 (5 bases). This CDR3 spans 14 amino acids. The germline V and J ends were trimmed by 5 bases and 6 bases, with 16 bases remaining between them. DNA of the CDR3: TGTGCCAGCAGTCCGGACACCTGGGCCGCTGAAGCTTTCTTT. It is translated as CASSPDTWAAEAFF.

This clonotype was seen many times. V gene TRBV25-1 combines with J gene TRBJ1-5; the D gene is possibly TRBD1 (6 bases). The CDR3 is made up of 16 amino acids. Germline values: CDR1 MGHDK, CDR2 SYGVNS. V was shortened by 3 bases and J by 0 bases, with 12 bases between the two germline ends. CDR3: CASSEDSEYSNQPQHF. CDR3 DNA sequence: TGTGCCAGCAGTGAGGACAGTGAGTATAGCAATCAGCCCCAGCATTTT.

The V gene is TRBV20-1, the J gene TRBJ1-1, with a tentative D call TRBD1 (6 bases). CDR3 size: 12 residues. V lost 5 bases and J lost 3, with 10 bases in between. Germline V gene lookup returns CDR1 DFQATT and CDR2 SNEGSKA (reference sequence). The DNA of the CDR3 is TGCAGTGCTGTGGACAGTTACACTGAAGCTTTCTTT. This encodes CSAVDSYTEAFF.

This clonotype showed up many times. This rearrangement joins TRBV12-3 or TRBV12-4 to TRBJ2-1; D gene unclear. V lost 3 bases and J lost 3, with 15 bases in between. The CDR3 consists of 16 residues. CDR3 loop: CASSFTPGPDYNEQFF. CDR3 in DNA: TGTGCCAGCAGTTTCACGCCCGGACCAGACTACAATGAGCAGTTCTTC.

This clonotype was detected many times. The rearrangement links TRBV29-1 to TRBJ2-5; D possibly matches TRBD1 or TRBD2 (5 bases each). Trimming shortened V by 7 bases and J by 5 bases, and 11 bases separated the two germline ends. From germline, CDR1 is SQVTM and CDR2 ANQGSEA. CDR3 length: 11 residues. This CDR3 is CSGEGPETQYF. Written as DNA, the CDR3 is TGCAGCGGCGAGGGGCCGGAGACCCAGTACTTC.

The sample holds many counts of this clonotype. The CDR3 DNA reads TGCAGTGCCCAGACAGGGGGCGTAAGAACTGAAGCTTTCTTT. Its translation is CSAQTGGVRTEAFF. The chain links TRBV20-1 to TRBJ1-1; TRBD1 agrees at 10 bases. The CDR3 covers 14 residues. Trimming at V came to 6 bases and at J to 5 bases, leaving 9 bases not matched to a gene. Germline CDR1 and CDR2: DFQATT and SNEGSKA (reference sequence).

This clonotype was picked up many times. This rearrangement joins TRBV24-1 to TRBJ1-2, with TRBD1 as a possible D gene (5 bases). V was pared by 4 bases and J by 4 bases, with 9 bases between. The CDR3 is 13 amino acids. Germline loops: CDR1 KGHDR, CDR2 SFDVKD. CDR3 amino acids: CATSDGTGYGYTF. CDR3 coding DNA: TGTGCCACCAGTGACGGTACAGGCTATGGCTACACCTTC.

This clonotype came up many times. The chain recombines TRBV7-6 with TRBJ2-1, with TRBD2 matching over 7 bases. Germline assignment: CDR1 SGHVS and CDR2 FNYEAQ. This CDR3 is 14 amino acids long. The V gene end was trimmed by 5 bases and the J gene end by 12 bases; junction bases not matched to a gene: 13. The CDR3 reads CASSTFGTKGWQFF. The CDR3 nucleotides are TGTGCCAGCAGCACGTTTGGGACTAAAGGTTGGCAGTTCTTC.

Ten or more counts support this clonotype. The gene calls are TRBV29-1 and TRBJ1-1, with D perhaps matching TRBD1 (5 bases). The CDR3 spans 13 residues. Germline-derived CDR1 and CDR2 are SQVTM and ANQGSEA. Trimming left V 6 bases short and J 2 bases short, with 13 bases between. The CDR3 coding sequence is TGCAGCGTCCGCGGGGCTAGAAACACTGAAGCTTTCTTT. This codes for CSVRGARNTEAFF. Looking up the rest from reference TRBV29-1 and TRBJ1-1 gives the full variable domain: SAVISQKPSRDICQRGTSLTIQCQVDSQVTMMFWYRQQPGQSLTLIATANQGSEATYESGFVIDKFPISRPNLTFSTLTVSNMSPEDSSIYLCSVRGARNTEAFFGQGTRLTVV.

This clonotype was counted many times. The V gene is TRBV4-2, the J gene TRBJ2-1; 7 bases are shared with TRBD1. This CDR3 contains 17 residues. Per germline, CDR1 LGHNA and CDR2 YNFKEQ. Losses at the gene ends were 0 bases for V and 0 bases for J; bases not matched to a gene: 5. The CDR3 reads CASSQEPGGRSYNEQFF. As DNA, the CDR3 is TGTGCCAGCAGCCAAGAGCCAGGGGGTCGCTCCTACAATGAGCAGTTCTTC.

This clonotype was counted many times. This chain uses TRBV2 with TRBJ2-1; a possible D gene is TRBD1 (6 bases). V was cut by 10 bases and J by 7 bases, with 23 bases left in between. Germline V gives CDR1 SNHLY, CDR2 FYNNEI. This CDR3 has 15 amino acids. For the CDR3, the DNA is TGTGCCACCTGCCGGGACACCGCTCAGGGGAATGAGCAGTTCTTC. Encoded protein: CATCRDTAQGNEQFF.

This clonotype was counted ten times or more. This chain links TRBV7-9 with TRBJ2-3; no clear D gene. Germline CDR1 SEHNR, CDR2 FQNEAQ (reference sequence). Deletions cut 8 bases from V and 3 bases from J, with 18 bases between. The CDR3 covers 15 residues. The CDR3 sequence: CASGPRGFGTDTQYF. The CDR3 DNA follows: TGTGCCAGCGGTCCGAGAGGTTTTGGGACAGATACGCAGTATTTT.

V is TRBV19 and J is TRBJ1-6; D call uncertain. The CDR3 totals 14 residues. The germline CDR1 and CDR2 sequences are LNHDA and SQIVND (reference sequence). Trimming left V 4 bases short and J 6 bases short, with 10 bases between. The CDR3 nucleotides are TGTGCCAGTAGTACCACAGCTTTTAATTCACCCCTCCACTTT. Encoded protein: CASSTTAFNSPLHF. The full variable domain, rest sourced from reference TRBV19 and TRBJ1-6, is DGGITQSPKYLFRKEGQNVTLSCEQNLNHDAMYWYRQDPGQGLRLIYYSQIVNDFQKGDIAEGYSVSREKKESFPLTVTSAQKNPTAFYLCASSTTAFNSPLHFGNGTRLTVT.

This clonotype was counted at least ten times. The gene calls are TRBV6-1 and TRBJ2-1, with D tentatively TRBD1 or TRBD2 (5 bases each). Trimming removed 0 bases from V and 15 bases from J, with 18 bases in between. CDR1 is MNHNS, CDR2 SASEGT, per germline. CDR3 size: 14 residues. CDR3 sequence (DNA): TGTGCCAGCAGTGAAGCGCTAGGTGGGGGAAAAGGGTTCTTC. This gives the protein CASSEALGGGKGFF.

With respect to this clonotype: Just one base apart from a much larger clone, this may be a read error. The chain links TRBV25-1 to TRBJ2-6, with D possibly TRBD2 on 6 matching bases. Germline-derived CDR1 and CDR2 are MGHDK and SYGVNS. The CDR3 runs to 16 residues. The CDR3 here is CASSEYTGAGASVLTF. As DNA, the CDR3 is TGTGCCAGCAGTGAATATACGGGAGCTGGGGCCAGCGTCCTGACTTTC.